This TCR beta chain was captured in a study of identical twins. TCRdb reprocessed the 5' RACE reads via MiXCR and lists one record per CDR3 protein. Of 500,000 or so distinct CDR3 sequences detected, 14% appear once; the ten largest clones hold about 0.52%. The data also belong to a second study, concerning yellow fever vaccine responses in identical twins.

Sequencing was performed on CD4+ T cells sorted from blood. This clonotype was obtained from a young woman in good health.

The CDR3 coding sequence is TGCAGTGCTAGAAGGGGACAGGGGGCAGGAGGCACAGATACGCAGTATTTT. Amino acids: CSARRGQGAGGTDTQYF. This rearrangement joins TRBV20-1 to TRBJ2-3, with 12 positions matching TRBD1. Germline lookup yields CDR1 DFQATT and CDR2 SNEGSKA (reference sequence). The trim removed 2 bases at V and 1 base at J, leaving 7 bases unmatched. The CDR3 is made up of 17 amino acids.